This TCR beta chain was observed in a study of PD-1 blockade in classical Hodgkin lymphoma. Across the whole study: Intravenous delivery of nivolumab at 3 mg/kg to patients occurred every 2 weeks. Study findings and constraints: The baseline diversity of complete responders showed similarity to that of newly diagnosed patients.

Method: immunoSEQ multiplex PCR; TCRdb's copy keeps in-frame clones and lacks some. This repertoire shows 20,000 to 30,000 clones, over 75% found once; its top ten account for around 2.6%. The CDR3 runs 14 residues. The germline V gene encodes CDR1 SGHVS and CDR2 FQNEAQ. Trimming cost V 3 bases and J 6 bases, with 14 bases left between them. Worth noting for this clone: The antigen is undetermined.

The patients all showed relapse after autologous stem cell transplantation, while their brentuximab vedotin exposure varied. Each best response was a complete response, a partial response or progressive disease. The origin of this receptor is a human donor with classical Hodgkin lymphoma. This sequence joins TRBV7-8 and TRBJ1-1, with D hard to call. Sequences were derived from peripheral blood mononuclear cells (PBMCs), sampled at baseline. CDR3 protein: CASSLGLVTAEAFF. CDR3 nucleotide sequence: TGTGCCAGCAGCTTGGGGTTGGTAACCGCTGAAGCTTTCTTT.